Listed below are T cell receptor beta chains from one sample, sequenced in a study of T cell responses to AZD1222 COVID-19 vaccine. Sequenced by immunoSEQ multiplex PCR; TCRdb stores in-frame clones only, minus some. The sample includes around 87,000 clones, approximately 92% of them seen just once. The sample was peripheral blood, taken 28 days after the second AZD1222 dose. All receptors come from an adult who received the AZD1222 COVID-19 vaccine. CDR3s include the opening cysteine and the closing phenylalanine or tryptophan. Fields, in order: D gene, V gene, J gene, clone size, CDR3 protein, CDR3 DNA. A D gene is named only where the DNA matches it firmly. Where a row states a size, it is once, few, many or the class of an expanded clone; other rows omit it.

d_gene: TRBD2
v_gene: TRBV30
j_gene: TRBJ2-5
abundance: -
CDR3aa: CAWRPGLAGEETQYF
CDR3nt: TGTGCCTGGAGGCCGGGACTAGCGGGAGAAGAGACCCAGTACTTC

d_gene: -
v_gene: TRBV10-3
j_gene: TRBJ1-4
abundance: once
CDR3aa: CAISESLEDVLFF
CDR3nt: TGTGCCATCAGTGAGTCCCTAGAGGACGTTCTTTTTTTT

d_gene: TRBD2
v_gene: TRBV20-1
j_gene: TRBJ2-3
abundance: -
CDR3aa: CSASGLAGASNTDTQYF
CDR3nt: TGCAGTGCTAGTGGGCTAGCGGGGGCCTCTAACACAGATACGCAGTATTTT

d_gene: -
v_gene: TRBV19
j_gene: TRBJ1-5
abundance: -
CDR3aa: CASSIRQLSNQPQHF
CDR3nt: TGTGCCAGTAGTATCCGACAGTTAAGCAATCAGCCCCAGCATTTT

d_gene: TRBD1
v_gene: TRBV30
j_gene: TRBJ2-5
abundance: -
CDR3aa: CAWGTGGLETQYF
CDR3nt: TGTGCCTGGGGGACAGGGGGATTAGAGACCCAGTACTTC

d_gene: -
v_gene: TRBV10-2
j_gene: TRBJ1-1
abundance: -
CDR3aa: CASRVNTEAFF
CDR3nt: TGCGCCAGCCGGGTGAACACTGAAGCTTTCTTT

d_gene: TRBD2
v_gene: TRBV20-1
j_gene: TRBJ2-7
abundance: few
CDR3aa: CSASPGGDYEQYF
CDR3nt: TGCAGTGCCAGTCCTGGGGGGGACTACGAGCAGTACTTC

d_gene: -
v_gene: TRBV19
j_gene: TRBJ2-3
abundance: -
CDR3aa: CASSTAGNTDTQYF
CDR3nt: TGTGCCAGTAGTACAGCAGGCAACACAGATACGCAGTATTTT

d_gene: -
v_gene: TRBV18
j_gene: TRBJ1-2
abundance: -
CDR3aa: CASSIMNGYTF
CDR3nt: TGTGCCAGCTCAATAATGAATGGCTACACCTTC

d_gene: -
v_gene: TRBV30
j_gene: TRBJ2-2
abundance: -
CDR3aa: CAWSVLTSNTGELFF
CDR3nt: TGTGCCTGGAGTGTACTGACTTCGAACACCGGGGAGCTGTTTTTT

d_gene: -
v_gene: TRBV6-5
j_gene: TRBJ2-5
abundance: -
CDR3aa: CASSPGTQETQYF
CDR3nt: TGTGCCAGCAGTCCGGGGACTCAAGAGACCCAGTACTTC

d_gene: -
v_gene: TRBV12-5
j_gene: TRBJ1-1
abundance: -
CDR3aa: CASGSKGFQNTEAFF
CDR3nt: TGTGCTAGTGGTTCGAAGGGTTTCCAGAACACTGAAGCTTTCTTT

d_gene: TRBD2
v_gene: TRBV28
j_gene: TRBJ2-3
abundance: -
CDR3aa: CASSSDDPRGADTQYF
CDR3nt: TGTGCCAGCAGTTCTGACGACCCCCGGGGGGCAGATACGCAGTATTTT